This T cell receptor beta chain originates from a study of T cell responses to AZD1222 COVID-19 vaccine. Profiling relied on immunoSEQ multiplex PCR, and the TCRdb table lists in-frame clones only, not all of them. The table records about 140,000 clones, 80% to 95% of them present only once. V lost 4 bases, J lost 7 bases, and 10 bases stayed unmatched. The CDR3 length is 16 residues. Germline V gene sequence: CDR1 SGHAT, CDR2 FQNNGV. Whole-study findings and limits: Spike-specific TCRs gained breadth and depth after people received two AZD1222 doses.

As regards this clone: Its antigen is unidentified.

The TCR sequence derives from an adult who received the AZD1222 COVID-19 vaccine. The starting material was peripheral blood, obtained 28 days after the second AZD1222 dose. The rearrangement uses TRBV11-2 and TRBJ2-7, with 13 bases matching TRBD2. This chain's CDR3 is CASSSSPGTSGTEQYF. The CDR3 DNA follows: TGTGCCAGCAGCTCCAGCCCCGGGACTAGCGGGACAGAGCAGTACTTC.